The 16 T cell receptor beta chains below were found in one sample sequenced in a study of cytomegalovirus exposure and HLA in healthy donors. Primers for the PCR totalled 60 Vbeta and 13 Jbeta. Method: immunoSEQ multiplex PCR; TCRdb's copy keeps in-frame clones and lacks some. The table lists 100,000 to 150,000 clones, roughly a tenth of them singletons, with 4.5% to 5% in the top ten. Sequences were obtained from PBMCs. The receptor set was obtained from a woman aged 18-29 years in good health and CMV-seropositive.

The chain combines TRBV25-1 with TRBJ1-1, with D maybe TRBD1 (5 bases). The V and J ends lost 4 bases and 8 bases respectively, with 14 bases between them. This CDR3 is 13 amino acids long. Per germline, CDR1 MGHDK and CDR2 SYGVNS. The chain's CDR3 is CASSGWGGQEAFF. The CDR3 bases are TGTGCCAGCAGTGGGTGGGGGGGTCAAGAAGCTTTCTTT.

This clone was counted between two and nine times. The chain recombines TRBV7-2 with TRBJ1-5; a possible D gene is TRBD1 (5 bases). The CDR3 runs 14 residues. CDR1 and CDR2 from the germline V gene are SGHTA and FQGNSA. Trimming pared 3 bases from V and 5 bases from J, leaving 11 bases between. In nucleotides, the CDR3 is TGTGCCAGCAGCTTCTCAGCGGGGGATCAGCCCCAGCATTTT. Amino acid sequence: CASSFSAGDQPQHF.

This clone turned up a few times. The CDR3 sequence: CAWSLGADTQYF. CDR3 nucleotide sequence: TGTGCCTGGAGTCTAGGGGCAGATACGCAGTATTTT. The rearrangement joins TRBV30 to TRBJ2-3, with D possibly being TRBD1 (5 bases). The germline V gene has CDR1 GTSNPN and CDR2 SVGIG (reference sequence). CDR3 length equals 12 residues. The V end lost 2 bases, the J end lost 4 bases, and 7 bases lay between the germline ends.

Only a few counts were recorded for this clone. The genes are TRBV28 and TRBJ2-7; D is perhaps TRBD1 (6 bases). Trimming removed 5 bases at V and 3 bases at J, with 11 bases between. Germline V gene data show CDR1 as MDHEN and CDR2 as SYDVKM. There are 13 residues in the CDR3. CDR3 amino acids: CASSTDSIYEQYF. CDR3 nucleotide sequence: TGTGCCAGCAGTACGGACAGTATCTACGAGCAGTACTTC.

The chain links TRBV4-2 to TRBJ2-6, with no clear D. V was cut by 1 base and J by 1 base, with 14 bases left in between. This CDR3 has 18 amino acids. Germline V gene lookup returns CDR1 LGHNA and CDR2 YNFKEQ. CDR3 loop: CASSQGINRASGANVLTF. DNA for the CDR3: TGTGCCAGCAGCCAAGGTATTAATCGAGCGTCTGGGGCCAACGTCCTGACTTTC.

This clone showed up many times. This CDR3 is CASSLGDSGGTGYTF. The CDR3, as DNA: TGTGCCAGCAGCTTGGGGGACTCAGGGGGAACTGGCTACACCTTC. The rearrangement joins TRBV5-4 to TRBJ1-2; 7 bases are a match to TRBD1. Germline CDR1 and CDR2: SGHNT and YYREEE (reference sequence). CDR3 length equals 15 residues. The V gene end was trimmed by 0 bases and the J gene end by 7 bases; junction bases not matched to a gene: 9.

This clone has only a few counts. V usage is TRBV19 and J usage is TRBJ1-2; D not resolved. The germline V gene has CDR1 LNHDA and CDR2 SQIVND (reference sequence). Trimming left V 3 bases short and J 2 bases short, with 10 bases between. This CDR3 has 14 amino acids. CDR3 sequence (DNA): TGTGCCAGTAGTATGAGCTGGGCGAACTATGGCTACACCTTC. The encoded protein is CASSMSWANYGYTF.

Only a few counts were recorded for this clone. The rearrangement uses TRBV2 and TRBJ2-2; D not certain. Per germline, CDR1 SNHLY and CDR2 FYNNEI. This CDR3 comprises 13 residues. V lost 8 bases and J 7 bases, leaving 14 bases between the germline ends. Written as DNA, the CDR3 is TGTGCCAGCCGTACTATACCGGGCGGGGAGCTGTTTTTT. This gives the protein CASRTIPGGELFF.

As DNA, the CDR3 is TGTGCCACCAGCAGAGTCAGGGAAGGGGGTGAAAAACTGTTTTTT. Translation gives CATSRVREGGEKLFF. The chain has TRBV15 and TRBJ1-4; a possible D gene is TRBD1 (6 bases). V lost 1 base, J lost 7 bases, and 13 bases lay in between. CDR3 size: 15 residues. Germline CDR1 is LNHNV and CDR2 is YYDKDF (reference sequence).

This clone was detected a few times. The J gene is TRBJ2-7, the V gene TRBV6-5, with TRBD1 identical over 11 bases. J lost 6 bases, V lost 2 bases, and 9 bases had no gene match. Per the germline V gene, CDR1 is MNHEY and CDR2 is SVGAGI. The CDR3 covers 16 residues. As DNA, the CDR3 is TGTGCCAGCAGTTACAATCCAGGACAGGGGGCGATCGAGCAGTACTTC. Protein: CASSYNPGQGAIEQYF.

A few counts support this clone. The CDR3 coding sequence is TGCACCAGCAGCCAAGACCGGGAAGGCGTCAATGAGCAGTTCTTC. Translated, it gives CTSSQDREGVNEQFF. The genes are TRBV1 and TRBJ2-1; TRBD2 reflects the table's D call only, with no check against the DNA. TRBV1 has pseudogene status. The CDR3 runs to 15 residues.

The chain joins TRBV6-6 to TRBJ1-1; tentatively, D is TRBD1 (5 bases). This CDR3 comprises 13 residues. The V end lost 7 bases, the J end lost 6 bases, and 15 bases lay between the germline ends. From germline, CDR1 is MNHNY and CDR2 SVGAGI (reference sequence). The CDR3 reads CASKGREMAEAFF. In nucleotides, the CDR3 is TGTGCCAGCAAGGGGCGGGAGATGGCTGAAGCTTTCTTT.

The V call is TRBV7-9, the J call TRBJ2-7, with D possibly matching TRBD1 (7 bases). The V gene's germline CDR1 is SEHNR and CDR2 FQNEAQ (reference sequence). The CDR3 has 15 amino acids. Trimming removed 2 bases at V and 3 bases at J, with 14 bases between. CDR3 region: CASSLKPGGFYEQYF. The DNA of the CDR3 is TGTGCCAGCAGCTTAAAGCCAGGGGGGTTCTACGAGCAGTACTTC.

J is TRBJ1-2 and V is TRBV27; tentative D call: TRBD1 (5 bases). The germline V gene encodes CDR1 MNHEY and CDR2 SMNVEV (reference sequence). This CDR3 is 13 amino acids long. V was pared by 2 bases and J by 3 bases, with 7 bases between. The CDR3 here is CASSLGAYYGYTF. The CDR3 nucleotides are TGTGCCAGCAGTTTAGGGGCTTACTATGGCTACACCTTC.

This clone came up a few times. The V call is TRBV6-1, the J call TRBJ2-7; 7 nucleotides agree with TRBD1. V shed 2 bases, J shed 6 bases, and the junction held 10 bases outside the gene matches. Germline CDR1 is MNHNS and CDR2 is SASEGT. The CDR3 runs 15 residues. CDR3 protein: CASSESWTGRSEQYF. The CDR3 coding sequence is TGTGCCAGCAGTGAAAGCTGGACAGGTAGATCCGAGCAGTACTTC.

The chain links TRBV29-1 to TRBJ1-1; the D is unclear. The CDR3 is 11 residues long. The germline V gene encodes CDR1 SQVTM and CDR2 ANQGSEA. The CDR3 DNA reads TGCAACGTAATCGCGGGCCCTGAAGCTTTCTTT. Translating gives CNVIAGPEAFF.